This TCR beta chain derives from a study of T-cell reconstitution after alpha-beta-depleted transplantation in children. Using unique molecular identifiers, the investigators prepared the TCRbeta library. Via MiXCR, TCRdb re-called the PCR reads, giving one row per CDR3 protein. Among around 490,000 distinct CDR3 sequences listed, 11% were seen once. V was pared by 7 bases and J by 4 bases, with 19 bases between. Germline CDR1 is SNHLY and CDR2 is FYNNEI. This CDR3 comprises 15 residues. The chain uses TRBV2 and TRBJ1-2; D remains ambiguous. This receptor was taken from a female patient aged 2-10 years who had a stem cell transplant for aplastic anemia, so the T cells may come from the graft donor. Specimen: PBMCs, mostly from graft donor cells, collected 180 days after TCRalphabeta/CD19-depleted stem cell transplant. The CDR3 loop reads CASNRLTQEPYGYTF. The CDR3 region has the DNA TGTGCCAGCAACCGGTTGACTCAGGAACCCTATGGCTACACCTTC.